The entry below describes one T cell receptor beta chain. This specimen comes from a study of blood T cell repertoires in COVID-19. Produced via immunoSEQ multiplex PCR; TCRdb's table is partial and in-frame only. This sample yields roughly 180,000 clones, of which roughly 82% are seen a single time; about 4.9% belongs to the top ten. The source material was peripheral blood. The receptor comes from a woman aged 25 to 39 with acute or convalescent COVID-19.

CDR3: CASSQRTGNYGYTF. CDR3 nucleotides: TGCGCCAGCAGCCAAAGGACAGGGAACTATGGCTACACCTTC. The chain recombines TRBV4-3 with TRBJ1-2; 8 nucleotides line up with TRBD1. CDR3 length: 14 residues. Germline CDR1 reads LGHNA; CDR2 reads YSLEER. The J segment lost 2 bases and the V segment lost 2 bases, leaving 1 base of the junction unmatched.